This T cell receptor (beta chain) was documented in a study of PD-L1 blockade in urothelial cancer. In the study overall: About 90% of the roughly 30 patients were men who had bladder-origin urothelial cancer. Findings and caveats of the study: Stronger expansion of tumor-associated clones in blood at 3 weeks distinguished durable-benefit patients.

As for time point: peripheral blood 6 weeks after treatment start. Metastatic or locally advanced urothelial carcinoma was present in the patients. As for this clone: Its cognate antigen is unknown.

The CDR3 contains 14 residues. The germline gives CDR1 SEHNR, CDR2 FQNEAQ (reference sequence). The V gene end was trimmed by 4 bases and the J gene end by 3 bases; junction bases not matched to a gene: 2. Using immunoSEQ multiplex PCR, the repertoire was profiled, and TCRdb retains in-frame clones only, with some absent. This table holds over 100,000 clones, approximately 89% found once. This receptor was obtained from a man between 60 and 75 years old with urothelial cancer. The sequenced sample was PBMCs, obtained around atezolizumab (anti-PD-L1) treatment. The rearrangement joins TRBV7-9 to TRBJ2-7; 11 bases are shared with TRBD1. CDR3 protein: CASSWTGGFYEQYF. In nucleotides, the CDR3 is TGTGCCAGCAGCTGGACAGGGGGCTTCTACGAGCAGTACTTC.